This T cell receptor (beta chain) was observed in a study of blood T cell repertoires in COVID-19. The CDR3 extends over 14 amino acids. CDR1 and CDR2 from the germline V gene are KGHDR and SFDVKD. V shed 4 bases and J 5 bases; nucleotides not matched to a gene: 2. Measured with immunoSEQ multiplex PCR; TCRdb has only the in-frame clones, and not every one. Of around 150,000 clones listed, roughly 80% are singletons. A few counts support this clone. This rearrangement joins TRBV24-1 to TRBJ1-5; 9 positions match TRBD1. The sample taken for sequencing was peripheral blood. The clonotype originates from a woman aged 55-70 years with acute or convalescent COVID-19. CDR3 loop: CATSDWTGDQPQHF. CDR3 bases: TGTGCCACCAGTGACTGGACAGGGGATCAGCCCCAGCATTTT.